The 21 T cell receptor beta chains below were found in one sample sequenced in a study of T cell repertoires in cytomegalovirus infection. TCRdb redid the calling of the reads with MiXCR, one entry per CDR3 protein. Altogether roughly 730,000 distinct CDR3 sequences are present, roughly 33% being singletons, with the ten largest covering around a sixth. Their antigens remain unidentified. The sample in question was cultured PBMCs, obtained from culture after CMV antigen stimulation. These receptor sequences come from a human donor in good health (CMV status not recorded). Some clones in this sample may be carry-over from other donors' samples.

This chain links TRBV14 with TRBJ2-1; 7 bases match TRBD1. J gave up 6 bases and V 2 bases, and 4 bases lay outside the gene matches. CDR1 and CDR2 (germline): SGHDN, FVKESK. This CDR3 is built from 14 residues. CDR3 amino acids: CASSQPDRANEQFF. CDR3 nucleotide sequence: TGTGCCAGCAGCCAACCAGACAGGGCCAATGAGCAGTTCTTC.

The gene calls are TRBV19 and TRBJ2-2; 8 nucleotides agree with TRBD2. The CDR3 is 13 amino acids. CDR1 LNHDA and CDR2 SQIVND come from the germline V gene (reference sequence). The CDR3 here is CASGGGQTGELFF. The CDR3 DNA reads as TGTGCATCCGGGGGGGGCCAAACCGGGGAGCTGTTTTTT.

In its sample, this clonotype was seen a few times. The chain has TRBV7-6 and TRBJ1-1; D unclear. The V gene's germline CDR1 is SGHVS and CDR2 FNYEAQ. CDR3 length: 13 amino acids. Trimming cost V 4 bases and J 5 bases, with 11 bases left between them. The CDR3 DNA is TGTGCCAGCAGCTCCCTCAGCGGGACTGAAGCTTTCTTT. This translates into CASSSLSGTEAFF.

The chain uses TRBV10-3 and TRBJ2-5, with D perhaps TRBD1 or TRBD2 (5 bases each). In germline, CDR1 is ENHRY, CDR2 SYGVKD. The CDR3 extends over 16 amino acids. V lost 4 bases to trimming and J lost 3 bases, with 18 bases between them. Written as DNA, the CDR3 is TGTGCCATCAGTGGGGGACCGACAAGGCCTAAAGAGACCCAGTACTTC. It is translated as CAISGGPTRPKETQYF.

This clonotype showed up just a few times. This chain's CDR3 is CASSLGRTGGYRGYTF. The DNA of the CDR3 is TGTGCCAGCAGTTTAGGCAGGACAGGGGGCTATCGAGGCTACACCTTC. The chain carries TRBV12-3 or TRBV12-4 and TRBJ1-2; 11 bases agree with TRBD1. This CDR3 contains 16 residues. Trimming took 1 base from V and 8 from J; bases not matched to a gene: 9.

In this sample, this clonotype turned up a few times. The rearrangement links TRBV6-5 to TRBJ2-3; TRBD2 aligns across 9 bases. CDR3 size: 15 residues. Germline V CDR1 and CDR2: MNHEY, SVGAGI. Trimming took 5 bases from V and 3 from J; bases not matched to a gene: 6. CDR3 sequence: CASSQTSGTTDTQYF. The CDR3 nucleotides read TGTGCCAGCAGTCAGACTAGCGGCACTACAGATACGCAGTATTTT.

The rearrangement joins TRBV12-3 or TRBV12-4 to TRBJ2-4, with 8 bases fitting TRBD1. The J segment lost 14 bases and the V segment lost 1 base, leaving 4 bases of the junction unmatched. The CDR3 spans 12 residues. Written as DNA, the CDR3 is TGTGCCAGCAGTTTAGAACCGGGACAGGAGTACTTC. It encodes CASSLEPGQEYF.

This clonotype was seen only a few times. One junction end does not reproduce the germline sequence, and a read error may be involved. V gene TRBV7-8 combines with J gene TRBJ2-5; D may be TRBD1 (6 bases). The CDR3 contains 14 residues. The germline V gene has CDR1 SGHVS and CDR2 FQNEAQ. The CDR3 is CASSVARRGETQYF. The DNA for the CDR3 is TGTGCCAGCAGCGTAGCCCGCAGGGGAGAGACCCAGTACTTC.

V usage is TRBV4-1 and J usage is TRBJ1-6; no definite D call. The CDR3 is made up of 14 amino acids. Germline V CDR1 and CDR2: MGHRA, YSYEKL. Trimming cost V 3 bases and J 10 bases, with 13 bases left between them. DNA for the CDR3: TGCGCCAGCAGCCAGGAGGGAATTAGCTCACCCCTCCACTTT. Its translation: CASSQEGISSPLHF.

There are many counts of this clonotype. The DNA for the CDR3 is TGTGCCAGCAGCTTCGGGGTTTGGACAGATACGCAGTATTTT. It codes for CASSFGVWTDTQYF. The chain links TRBV7-2 to TRBJ2-3; a possible D gene is TRBD2 (5 bases). V was pared by 3 bases and J by 3 bases, with 10 bases between. This CDR3 comprises 14 residues. Germline V lookup: CDR1 SGHTA, CDR2 FQGNSA.

Many counts were recorded for this clonotype. V is TRBV7-8 and J is TRBJ1-5; 10 bases align to TRBD1. The V segment lost 4 bases and the J segment 6 bases; nucleotides outside the gene matches: 3. Germline loops: CDR1 SGHVS, CDR2 FQNEAQ. The CDR3 has 14 residues. For the CDR3, the DNA is TGTGCCAGCAGCTACGGGACAGGGGTTCAGCCCCAGCATTTT. Translation: CASSYGTGVQPQHF.

There are a few counts of this clonotype. The chain links TRBV6-6 to TRBJ2-3; D remains unclear. Germline-derived CDR1 and CDR2 are MNHNY and SVGAGI (reference sequence). The CDR3 is made up of 13 amino acids. The V and J ends lost 3 bases and 4 bases respectively, with 8 bases between them. The CDR3 coding sequence is TGTGCCAGCAGTTATTTCGCCTCAGATACGCAGTATTTT. Protein sequence: CASSYFASDTQYF.

The chain links TRBV6-1 to TRBJ1-6; D is possibly TRBD1 (5 bases). Germline V gene sequence: CDR1 MNHNS, CDR2 SASEGT. The CDR3 spans 16 residues. Trimming cost V 5 bases and J 6 bases, with 17 bases left between them. The CDR3 nucleotides read TGTGCCAGCAGTTCCCTGGTACAGGCCGGTAATTCACCCCTCCACTTT. Protein sequence: CASSSLVQAGNSPLHF.

This clonotype was picked up a small number of times. The rearrangement uses TRBV6-5 and TRBJ2-7; either TRBD1 or TRBD2 may supply D (6 bases each). The V gene's germline CDR1 is MNHEY and CDR2 SVGAGI. With 2 bases removed from V and 3 bases from J, the gap between germline ends came to 14 bases. The CDR3 runs to 15 residues. The CDR3 is CASSYAPGADYEQYF. As DNA, the CDR3 is TGTGCCAGCAGTTACGCGCCGGGGGCTGACTACGAGCAGTACTTC.

This sequence joins TRBV11-2 and TRBJ2-1; 9 bases are a match to TRBD1. The germline V gene has CDR1 SGHAT and CDR2 FQNNGV. Losses at the gene ends were 6 bases for V and 1 base for J; bases not matched to a gene: 19. This CDR3 has 20 residues. DNA for the CDR3: TGTGCCAGCAGTCTCGGACAGGGGCAACGTAATGGAGAGTCCTACAATGAGCAGTTCTTC. Residues: CASSLGQGQRNGESYNEQFF.

V gene TRBV5-6 combines with J gene TRBJ2-1; no firm D call. The CDR3 is 14 amino acids. V shed 2 bases and J shed 2 bases, with 8 bases lying between them. CDR1 and CDR2 (germline): SGHDT, YYEEEE. The CDR3 protein is CASSFPAPYNEQFF. CDR3 in DNA: TGTGCCAGCAGCTTTCCGGCGCCCTACAATGAGCAGTTCTTC.

The chain combines TRBV20-1 with TRBJ2-3; no firm D call. Between the trimmed V and J ends, which lost 0 bases and 0 bases, there was a span of 4 bases. The CDR3 is 13 residues long. Germline V gives CDR1 DFQATT, CDR2 SNEGSKA (reference sequence). The DNA for the CDR3 is TGCAGTGCTAGAGAACGGAGCACAGATACGCAGTATTTT. It translates to CSARERSTDTQYF.

This clonotype was detected a few times. V gene TRBV19 combines with J gene TRBJ1-5; D not resolved. Deletions cut 5 bases from V and 0 bases from J, with 14 bases between. This CDR3 contains 16 residues. In germline, CDR1 is LNHDA, CDR2 SQIVND (reference sequence). The CDR3 nucleotides read TGTGCCAGTAGTCCTATGGGAGGGTATAGCAATCAGCCCCAGCATTTT. Its protein product is CASSPMGGYSNQPQHF.

V gene TRBV20-1 combines with J gene TRBJ1-5; 7 nucleotides line up with TRBD1. V lost 5 bases to trimming and J lost 0 bases; unmatched junction nucleotides: 4. CDR1 and CDR2 from the germline V gene are DFQATT and SNEGSKA (reference sequence). The CDR3 loop spans 14 amino acids. The CDR3 region is CSAGQAYSNQPQHF. For the CDR3, the DNA is TGCAGTGCTGGACAGGCCTATAGCAATCAGCCCCAGCATTTT.

This clonotype has a handful of counts. The chain couples TRBV12-3 or TRBV12-4 to TRBJ2-1, with D uncertain. The CDR3 contains 12 residues. V was shortened by 7 bases and J by 1 base, with 5 bases between the two germline ends. The CDR3 nucleotides are TGTGCCAGCACCCCTTCCTACAATGAGCAGTTCTTC. Translated, it gives CASTPSYNEQFF.

CDR3 DNA sequence: TGTGCCAGCACTCCCGAGGGAGGGGGCCTTCTGGAGCAGTACTTC. Amino acid sequence: CASTPEGGGLLEQYF. V and J are TRBV12-3 or TRBV12-4 and TRBJ2-7; D possibly uses TRBD1 or TRBD2 (7 bases each). The CDR3 runs to 15 residues. The germline V and J ends were trimmed by 7 bases and 7 bases, with 23 bases remaining between them.